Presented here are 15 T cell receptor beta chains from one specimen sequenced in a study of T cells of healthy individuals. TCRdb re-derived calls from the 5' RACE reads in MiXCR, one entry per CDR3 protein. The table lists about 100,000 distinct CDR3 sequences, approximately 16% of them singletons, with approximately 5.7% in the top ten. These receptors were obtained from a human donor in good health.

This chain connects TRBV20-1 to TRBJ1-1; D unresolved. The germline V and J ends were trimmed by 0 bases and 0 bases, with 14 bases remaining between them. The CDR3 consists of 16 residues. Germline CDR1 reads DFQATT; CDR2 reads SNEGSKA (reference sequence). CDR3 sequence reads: CSAREGRISMNTEAFF. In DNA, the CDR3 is TGCAGTGCTAGAGAGGGCAGGATCAGCATGAACACTGAAGCTTTCTTT.

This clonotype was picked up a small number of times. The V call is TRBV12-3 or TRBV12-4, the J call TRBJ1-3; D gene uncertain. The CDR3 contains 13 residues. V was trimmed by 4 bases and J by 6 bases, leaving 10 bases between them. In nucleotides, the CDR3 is TGTGCCAGCAGTTATCGGGAGTTAAACACCATATATTTT. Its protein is CASSYRELNTIYF.

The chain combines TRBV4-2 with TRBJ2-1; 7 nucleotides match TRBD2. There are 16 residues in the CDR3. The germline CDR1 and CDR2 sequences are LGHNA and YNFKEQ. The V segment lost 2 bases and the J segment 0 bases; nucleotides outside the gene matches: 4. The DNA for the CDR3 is TGTGCCAGCAGCCAACTAGCGGCTAGCTCCTACAATGAGCAGTTCTTC. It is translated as CASSQLAASSYNEQFF.

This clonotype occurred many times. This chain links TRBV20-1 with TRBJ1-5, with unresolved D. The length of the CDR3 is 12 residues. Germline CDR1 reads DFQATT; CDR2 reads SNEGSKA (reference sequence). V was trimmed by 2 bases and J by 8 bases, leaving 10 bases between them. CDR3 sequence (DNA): TGCAGTGCTAGACAGTCAGAGAAGCCCCAGCATTTT. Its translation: CSARQSEKPQHF.

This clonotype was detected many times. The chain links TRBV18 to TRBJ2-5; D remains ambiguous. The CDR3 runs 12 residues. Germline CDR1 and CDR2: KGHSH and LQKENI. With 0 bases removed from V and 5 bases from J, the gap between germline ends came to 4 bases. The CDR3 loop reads CASSPPGETQYF. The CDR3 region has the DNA TGTGCCAGCTCACCACCTGGGGAGACCCAGTACTTC.

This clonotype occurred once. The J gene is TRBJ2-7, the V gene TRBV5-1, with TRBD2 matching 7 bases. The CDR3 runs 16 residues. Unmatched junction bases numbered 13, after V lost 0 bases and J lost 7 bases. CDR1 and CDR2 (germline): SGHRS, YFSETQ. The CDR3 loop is CASSLAASGPLWEQYF. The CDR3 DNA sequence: TGCGCCAGCAGCTTGGCGGCTAGCGGCCCTTTGTGGGAGCAGTACTTC.

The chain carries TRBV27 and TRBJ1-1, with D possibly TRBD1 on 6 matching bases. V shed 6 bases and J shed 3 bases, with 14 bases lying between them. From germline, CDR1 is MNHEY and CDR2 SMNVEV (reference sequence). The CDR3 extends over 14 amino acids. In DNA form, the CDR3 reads TGTGCCAGCAGACCCCCGGACAGATACACTGAAGCTTTCTTT. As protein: CASRPPDRYTEAFF.

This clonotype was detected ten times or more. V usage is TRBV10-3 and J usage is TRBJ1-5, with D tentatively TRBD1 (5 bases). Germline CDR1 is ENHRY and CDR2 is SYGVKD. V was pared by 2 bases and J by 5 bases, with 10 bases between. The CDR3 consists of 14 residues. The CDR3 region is CAISEEGRDQPQHF. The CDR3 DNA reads TGTGCCATCAGTGAGGAGGGACGAGATCAGCCCCAGCATTTT.

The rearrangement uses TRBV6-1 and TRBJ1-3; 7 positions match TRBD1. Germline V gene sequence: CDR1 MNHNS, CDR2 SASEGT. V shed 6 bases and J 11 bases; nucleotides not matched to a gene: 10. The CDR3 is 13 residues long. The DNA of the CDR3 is TGTGCCAGCAGCCCCGGGACAGTCGGTGCCATATATTTT. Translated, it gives CASSPGTVGAIYF.

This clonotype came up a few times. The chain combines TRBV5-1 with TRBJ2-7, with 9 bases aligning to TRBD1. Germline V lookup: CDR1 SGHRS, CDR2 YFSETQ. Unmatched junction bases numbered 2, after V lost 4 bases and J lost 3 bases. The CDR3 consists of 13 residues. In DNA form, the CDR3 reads TGCGCCAGCAGCGGGACAGGGTACTACGAGCAGTACTTC. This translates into CASSGTGYYEQYF.

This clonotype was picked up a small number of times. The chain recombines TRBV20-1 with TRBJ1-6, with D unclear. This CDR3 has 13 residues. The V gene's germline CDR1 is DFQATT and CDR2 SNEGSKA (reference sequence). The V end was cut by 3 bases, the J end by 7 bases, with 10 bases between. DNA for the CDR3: TGCAGTGCTAGTCCGGGGTACAATTCACCCCTCCACTTT. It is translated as CSASPGYNSPLHF.

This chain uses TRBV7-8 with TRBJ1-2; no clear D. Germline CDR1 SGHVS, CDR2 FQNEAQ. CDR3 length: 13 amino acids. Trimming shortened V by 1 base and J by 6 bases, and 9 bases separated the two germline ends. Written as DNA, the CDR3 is TGTGCCAGCAGCTTAGATACTCGGAATGGCTACACCTTC. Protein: CASSLDTRNGYTF. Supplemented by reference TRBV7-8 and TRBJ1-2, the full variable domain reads GAGVSQSPRYKVAKRGQDVALRCDPISGHVSLFWYQQALGQGPEFLTYFQNEAQLDKSGLPSDRFFAERPEGSVSTLKIQRTQQEDSAVYLCASSLDTRNGYTFGSGTRLTVV.

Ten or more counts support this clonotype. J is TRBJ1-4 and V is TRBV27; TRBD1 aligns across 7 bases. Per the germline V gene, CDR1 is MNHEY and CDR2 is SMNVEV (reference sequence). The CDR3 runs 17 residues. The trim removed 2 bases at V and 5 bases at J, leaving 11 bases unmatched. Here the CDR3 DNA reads TGTGCCAGCAGTTTAAGGCTTCCGGGACAGCCCAATGAAAAACTGTTTTTT. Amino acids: CASSLRLPGQPNEKLFF.

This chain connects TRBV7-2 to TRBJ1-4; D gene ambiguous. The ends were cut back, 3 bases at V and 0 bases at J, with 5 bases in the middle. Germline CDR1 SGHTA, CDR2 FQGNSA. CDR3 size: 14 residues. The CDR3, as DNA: TGTGCCAGCAGCTTTTCAACAACTAATGAAAAACTGTTTTTT. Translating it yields CASSFSTTNEKLFF.

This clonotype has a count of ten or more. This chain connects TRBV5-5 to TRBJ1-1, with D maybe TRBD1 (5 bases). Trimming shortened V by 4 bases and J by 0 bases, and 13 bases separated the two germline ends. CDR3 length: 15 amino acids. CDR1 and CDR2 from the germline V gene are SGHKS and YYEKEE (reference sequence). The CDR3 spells CASSPLRAMNTEAFF. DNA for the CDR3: TGTGCCAGCAGCCCCCTCAGGGCCATGAACACTGAAGCTTTCTTT.